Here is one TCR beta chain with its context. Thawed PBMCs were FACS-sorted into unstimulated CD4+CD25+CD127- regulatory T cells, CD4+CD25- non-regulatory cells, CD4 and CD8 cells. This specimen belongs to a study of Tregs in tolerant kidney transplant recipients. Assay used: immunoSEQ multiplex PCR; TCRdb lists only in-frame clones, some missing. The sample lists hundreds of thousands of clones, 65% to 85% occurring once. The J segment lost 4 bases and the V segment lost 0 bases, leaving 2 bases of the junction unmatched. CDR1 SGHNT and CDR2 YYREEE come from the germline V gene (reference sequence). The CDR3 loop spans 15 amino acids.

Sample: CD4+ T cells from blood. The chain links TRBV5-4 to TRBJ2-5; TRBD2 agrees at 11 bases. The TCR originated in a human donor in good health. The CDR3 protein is CASSLVGTSGETQYF. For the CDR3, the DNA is TGTGCCAGCAGCTTGGTGGGGACTAGCGGAGAGACCCAGTACTTC. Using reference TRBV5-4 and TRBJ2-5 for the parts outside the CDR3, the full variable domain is ETGVTQSPTHLIKTRGQQVTLRCSSQSGHNTVSWYQQALGQGPQFIFQYYREEENGRGNFPPRFSGLQFPNYSSELNVNALELDDSALYLCASSLVGTSGETQYFGPGTRLLVL.